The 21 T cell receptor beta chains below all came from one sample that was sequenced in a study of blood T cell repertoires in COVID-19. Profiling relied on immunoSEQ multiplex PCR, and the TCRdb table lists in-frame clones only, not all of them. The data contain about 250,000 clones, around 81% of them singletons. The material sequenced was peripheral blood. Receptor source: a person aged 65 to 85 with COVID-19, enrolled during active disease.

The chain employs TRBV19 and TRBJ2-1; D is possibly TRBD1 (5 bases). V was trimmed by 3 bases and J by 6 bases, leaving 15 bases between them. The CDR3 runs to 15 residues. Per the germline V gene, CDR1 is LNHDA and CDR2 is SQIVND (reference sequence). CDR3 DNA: TGTGCCAGTAGTATCCCCCCAGGGCCCGGCAATGAGCAGTTCTTC. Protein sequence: CASSIPPGPGNEQFF.

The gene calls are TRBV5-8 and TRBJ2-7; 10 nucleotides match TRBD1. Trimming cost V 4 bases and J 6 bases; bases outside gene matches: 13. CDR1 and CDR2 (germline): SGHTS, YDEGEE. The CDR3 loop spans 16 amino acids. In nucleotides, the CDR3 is TGTGCCAGCAGCCAGCGGACAGGGGGGAGATTTAGCGAGCAGTACTTC. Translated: CASSQRTGGRFSEQYF.

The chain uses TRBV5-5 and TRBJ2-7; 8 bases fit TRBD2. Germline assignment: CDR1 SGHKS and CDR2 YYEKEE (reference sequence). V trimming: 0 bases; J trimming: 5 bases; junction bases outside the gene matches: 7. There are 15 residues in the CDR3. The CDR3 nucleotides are TGTGCCAGCAGCTTGGTTCCCGGGGGGGCCCACGAGCAGTACTTC. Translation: CASSLVPGGAHEQYF.

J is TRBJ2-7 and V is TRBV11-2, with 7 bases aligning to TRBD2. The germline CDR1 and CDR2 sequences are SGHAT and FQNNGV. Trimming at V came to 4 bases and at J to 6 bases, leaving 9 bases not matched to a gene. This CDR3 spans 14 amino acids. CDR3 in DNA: TGTGCCAGCAGCTCGACTAGCTTTATCTCCGAGCAGTACTTC. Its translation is CASSSTSFISEQYF.

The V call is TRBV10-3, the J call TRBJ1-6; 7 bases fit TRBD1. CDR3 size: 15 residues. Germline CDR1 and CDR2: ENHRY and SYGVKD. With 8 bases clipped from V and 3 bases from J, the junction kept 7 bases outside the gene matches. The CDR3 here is CAIGTERNYNSPLHF. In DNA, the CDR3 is TGTGCCATCGGGACAGAACGAAACTATAATTCACCCCTCCACTTT.

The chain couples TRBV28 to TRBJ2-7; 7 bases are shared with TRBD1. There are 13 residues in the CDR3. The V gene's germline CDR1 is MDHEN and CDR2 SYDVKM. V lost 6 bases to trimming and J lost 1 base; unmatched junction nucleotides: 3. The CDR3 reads CASSRGQSYEQYF. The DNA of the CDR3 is TGTGCCAGCAGCCGGGGACAGTCCTACGAGCAGTACTTC.

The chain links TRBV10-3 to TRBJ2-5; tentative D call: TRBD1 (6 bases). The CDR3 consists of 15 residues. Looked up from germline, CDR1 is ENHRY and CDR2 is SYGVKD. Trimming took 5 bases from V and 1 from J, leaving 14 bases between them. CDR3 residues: CAISSTTGLQETQYF. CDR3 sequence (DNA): TGTGCCATCAGTAGCACCACAGGGCTCCAAGAGACCCAGTACTTC.

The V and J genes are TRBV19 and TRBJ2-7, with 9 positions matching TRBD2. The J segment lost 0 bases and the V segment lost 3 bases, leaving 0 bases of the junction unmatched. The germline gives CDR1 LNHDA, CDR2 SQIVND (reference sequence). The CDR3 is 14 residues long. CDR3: CASSISGSSYEQYF. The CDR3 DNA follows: TGTGCCAGTAGTATTAGCGGGAGCTCCTACGAGCAGTACTTC.

Here the CDR3 reads CASSLAGTAQETQYF. DNA of the CDR3: TGTGCCAGCAGCTTGGCCGGGACTGCACAAGAGACCCAGTACTTC. The chain employs TRBV7-9 and TRBJ2-5, with D maybe TRBD2 (6 bases). This CDR3 contains 15 residues. The germline CDR1 and CDR2 sequences are SEHNR and FQNEAQ (reference sequence). V was shortened by 3 bases and J by 2 bases, with 13 bases between the two germline ends.

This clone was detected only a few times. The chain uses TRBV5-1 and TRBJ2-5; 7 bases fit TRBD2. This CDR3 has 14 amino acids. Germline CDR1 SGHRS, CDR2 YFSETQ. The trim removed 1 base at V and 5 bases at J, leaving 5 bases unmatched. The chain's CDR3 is CASSLRDYGETQYF. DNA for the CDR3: TGCGCCAGCAGCTTGAGGGACTATGGGGAGACCCAGTACTTC.

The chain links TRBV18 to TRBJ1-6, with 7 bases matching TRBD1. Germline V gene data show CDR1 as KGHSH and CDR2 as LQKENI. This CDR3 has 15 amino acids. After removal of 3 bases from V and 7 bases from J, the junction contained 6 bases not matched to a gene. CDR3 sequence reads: CASSPRGTENSPLHF. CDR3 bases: TGTGCCAGCTCACCTCGAGGGACAGAAAATTCACCCCTCCACTTT.

The CDR3 protein is CASSEGVMNTEAFF. The CDR3 DNA sequence: TGTGCCAGCAGCGAAGGAGTAATGAACACTGAAGCTTTCTTT. The chain is built from TRBV7-9 and TRBJ1-1; D ambiguous. The CDR3 runs to 14 residues. The V end lost 5 bases, the J end lost 0 bases, and 10 bases lay between the germline ends. Germline V gene sequence: CDR1 SEHNR, CDR2 FQNEAQ (reference sequence).

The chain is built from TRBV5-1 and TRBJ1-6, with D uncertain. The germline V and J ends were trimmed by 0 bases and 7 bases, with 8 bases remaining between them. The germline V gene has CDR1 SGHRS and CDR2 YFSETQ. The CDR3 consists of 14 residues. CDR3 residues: CASSLEQRNSPLHF. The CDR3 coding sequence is TGCGCCAGCAGCTTGGAACAACGAAATTCACCCCTCCACTTT.

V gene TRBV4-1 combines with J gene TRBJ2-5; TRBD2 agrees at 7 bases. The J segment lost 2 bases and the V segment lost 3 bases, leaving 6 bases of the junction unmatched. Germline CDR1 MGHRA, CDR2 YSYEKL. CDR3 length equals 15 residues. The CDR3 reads CASSHPGLLQETQYF. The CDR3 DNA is TGCGCCAGCAGCCACCCGGGACTACTACAAGAGACCCAGTACTTC.

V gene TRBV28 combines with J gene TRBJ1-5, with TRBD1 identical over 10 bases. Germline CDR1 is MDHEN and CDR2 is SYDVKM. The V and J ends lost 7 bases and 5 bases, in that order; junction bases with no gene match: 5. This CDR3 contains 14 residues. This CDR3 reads CASTLTGGHQPQHF. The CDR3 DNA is TGTGCCAGCACCCTGACAGGGGGCCATCAGCCCCAGCATTTT. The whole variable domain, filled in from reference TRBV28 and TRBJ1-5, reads DVKVTQSSRYLVKRTGEKVFLECVQDMDHENMFWYRQDPGLGLRLIYFSYDVKMKEKGDIPEGYSVSREKKERFSLILESASTNQTSMYLCASTLTGGHQPQHFGDGTRLSIL.

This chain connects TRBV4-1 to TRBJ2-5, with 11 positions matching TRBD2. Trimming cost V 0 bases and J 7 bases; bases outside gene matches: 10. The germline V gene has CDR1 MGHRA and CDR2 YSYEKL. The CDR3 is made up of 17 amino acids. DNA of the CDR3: TGCGCCAGCAGCCAAGATTGGCTAGCGGGGGGCCGGGGGACCCAGTACTTC. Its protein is CASSQDWLAGGRGTQYF.

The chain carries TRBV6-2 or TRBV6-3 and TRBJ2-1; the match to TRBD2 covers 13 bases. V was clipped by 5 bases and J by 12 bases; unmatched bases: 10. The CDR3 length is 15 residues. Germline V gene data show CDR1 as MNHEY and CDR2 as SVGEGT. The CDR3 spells CASSRTSGSIFRQFF. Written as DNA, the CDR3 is TGTGCCAGCAGTCGGACTAGCGGGAGCATCTTTAGGCAGTTCTTC.

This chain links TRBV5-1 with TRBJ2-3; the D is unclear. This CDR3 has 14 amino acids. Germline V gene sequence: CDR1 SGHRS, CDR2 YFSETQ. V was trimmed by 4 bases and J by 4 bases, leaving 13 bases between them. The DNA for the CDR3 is TGCGCCAGCAGCACGGGTCTCCAATCAGATACGCAGTATTTT. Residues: CASSTGLQSDTQYF.

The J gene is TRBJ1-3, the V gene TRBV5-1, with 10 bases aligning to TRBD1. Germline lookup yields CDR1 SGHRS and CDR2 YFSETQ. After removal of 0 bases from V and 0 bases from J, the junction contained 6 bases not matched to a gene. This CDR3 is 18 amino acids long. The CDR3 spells CASSLGTGGYDSGNTIYF. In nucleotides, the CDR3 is TGCGCCAGCAGCTTGGGGACAGGGGGATACGACTCTGGAAACACCATATATTTT.

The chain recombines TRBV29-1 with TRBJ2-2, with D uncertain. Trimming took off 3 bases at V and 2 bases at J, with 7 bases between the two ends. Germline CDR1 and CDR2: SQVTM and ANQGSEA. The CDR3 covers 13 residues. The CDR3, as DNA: TGCAGCGTTGACTCGAGTAACACCGGGGAGCTGTTTTTT. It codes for CSVDSSNTGELFF.

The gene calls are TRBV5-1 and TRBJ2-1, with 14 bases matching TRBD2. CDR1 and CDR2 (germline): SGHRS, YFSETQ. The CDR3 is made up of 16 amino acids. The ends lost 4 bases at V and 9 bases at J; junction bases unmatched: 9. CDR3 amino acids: CASSALTSGGAGEQFF. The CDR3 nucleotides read TGCGCCAGCAGCGCTTTGACTAGCGGGGGGGCTGGTGAGCAGTTCTTC.